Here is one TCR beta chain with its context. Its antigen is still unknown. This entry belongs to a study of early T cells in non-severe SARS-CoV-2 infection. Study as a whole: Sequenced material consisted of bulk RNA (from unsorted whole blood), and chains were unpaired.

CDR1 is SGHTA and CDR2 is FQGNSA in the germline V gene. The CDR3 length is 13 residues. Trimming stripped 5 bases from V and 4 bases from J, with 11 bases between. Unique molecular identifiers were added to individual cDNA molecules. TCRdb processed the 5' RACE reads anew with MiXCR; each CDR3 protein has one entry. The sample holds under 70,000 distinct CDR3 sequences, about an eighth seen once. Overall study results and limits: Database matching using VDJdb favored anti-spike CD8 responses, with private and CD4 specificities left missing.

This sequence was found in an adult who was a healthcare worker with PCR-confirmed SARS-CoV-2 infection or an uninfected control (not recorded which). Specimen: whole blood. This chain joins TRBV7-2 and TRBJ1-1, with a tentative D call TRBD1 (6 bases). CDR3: CASSVQGVTEAFF. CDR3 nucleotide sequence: TGTGCCAGCAGCGTACAGGGTGTCACTGAAGCTTTCTTT.